These 26 T cell receptor beta chains were all obtained from the same sample, sequenced in a study of Graves' ophthalmopathy and Graves' hyperthyroidism. RNA transcripts yielded amplified TCR beta CDR3 regions. RT-PCR with HTBI primers came first, then second-round multiplex PCR. TCRdb re-analysed the multiplex PCR reads in MiXCR, keeping a single row per CDR3 protein. Of 650,000 to 900,000 distinct CDR3 sequences listed, around 40% are singletons. The sequencing sample was made of peripheral blood. These receptors all come from an adult man with Graves' ophthalmopathy.

This rearrangement joins TRBV7-2 to TRBJ1-5, with TRBD1 as a possible D gene (6 bases). V was cut by 1 base and J by 1 base, with 11 bases left in between. Germline values: CDR1 SGHTA, CDR2 FQGNSA. CDR3 size: 16 residues. CDR3 coding DNA: TGTGCCAGCAGCTTAGTCGAGGGGGTAAGCAATCAGCCCCAGCATTTT. Translating it yields CASSLVEGVSNQPQHF.

This clonotype was found a few times. Given a much more abundant clone one base away, this may be a read error. The V gene is TRBV20-1, the J gene TRBJ1-1, with 10 nucleotides matching TRBD1. The CDR3 runs to 11 residues. Germline V gives CDR1 DFQATT, CDR2 SNEGSKA (reference sequence). V was pared by 3 bases and J by 8 bases, with 0 bases of the junction left unmatched. CDR3 protein: CSARTGGEAFF. As DNA, the CDR3 is TGCAGTGCTAGGACAGGGGGCGAAGCTTTCTTT.

The chain carries TRBV5-8 and TRBJ2-7, with 11 bases lining up with TRBD2. The CDR3 is 16 amino acids. From germline, CDR1 is SGHTS and CDR2 YDEGEE. After removal of 4 bases from V and 3 bases from J, the junction contained 9 bases not matched to a gene. The CDR3 nucleotides are TGTGCCAGCAGCCCTGGACTAGCGGGCAGGATCTACGAGCAGTACTTC. It translates to CASSPGLAGRIYEQYF.

The chain joins TRBV7-2 to TRBJ2-2; 11 bases are a match to TRBD2. J lost 6 bases, V lost 6 bases, and 3 bases had no gene match. Germline V gene data show CDR1 as SGHTA and CDR2 as FQGNSA. The CDR3 covers 14 residues. In DNA form, the CDR3 reads TGTGCCAGCAGGATTAGCGGGGGGGCCGGGGAGCTGTTTTTT. Translating gives CASRISGGAGELFF.

This clonotype has a count of ten or more. The chain has TRBV24-1 and TRBJ2-5; D gene unclear. This CDR3 contains 14 residues. The V end lost 4 bases, the J end lost 4 bases, and 12 bases lay between the germline ends. Germline CDR1 reads KGHDR; CDR2 reads SFDVKD. The CDR3 coding sequence is TGTGCCACCAGTGACCCAATAGTCACAGAGACCCAGTACTTC. Translated, it gives CATSDPIVTETQYF.

This clonotype has ten or more counts. V is TRBV2 and J is TRBJ1-5; the D is unclear. V was clipped by 5 bases and J by 4 bases, with 12 bases between them. Per germline, CDR1 SNHLY and CDR2 FYNNEI. CDR3 size: 14 residues. In DNA, the CDR3 is TGTGCCAGCAGTTCTTCAGGCCGGAATCAGCCCCAGCATTTT. This translates into CASSSSGRNQPQHF.

About this clonotype itself: The CDR3 does not end in the conserved phenylalanine or tryptophan, so this is likely a read error. It is unclear where the CDR3 begins or ends on the DNA, so no DNA is shown, and the CDR3 is as TCRdb lists it. The V call is TRBV7-2, the J call TRBJ2-6; TRBD2 reflects the table's D call only, with no check against the DNA. The germline V gene encodes CDR1 SGHTA and CDR2 FQGNSA. The CDR3 extends over 9 residues, inclusive of both ends. CDR3: CASSLAALA.

This clonotype appeared once. The gene calls are TRBV5-4 and TRBJ2-5; 9 positions match TRBD2. J was trimmed by 3 bases and V by 1 base; bases with no gene match: 7. Germline-derived CDR1 and CDR2 are SGHNT and YYREEE (reference sequence). The CDR3 sequence is 16 residues long. The CDR3 loop is CASSLPPLAGEETQYF. The CDR3 nucleotides are TGTGCCAGCAGCTTGCCGCCTTTAGCGGGAGAAGAGACCCAGTACTTC.

This rearrangement joins TRBV2 to TRBJ1-5, with TRBD1 identical over 10 bases. The CDR3 loop spans 14 amino acids. The V gene end was trimmed by 8 bases and the J gene end by 7 bases; junction bases not matched to a gene: 8. Looked up from germline, CDR1 is SNHLY and CDR2 is FYNNEI. The CDR3 here is CASRWDRGLQPQHF. CDR3 bases: TGTGCCAGCCGTTGGGACAGGGGTTTACAGCCCCAGCATTTT.

This clonotype was counted between two and nine times. The chain has TRBV20-1 and TRBJ2-5; the match to TRBD2 covers 14 bases. CDR3 length equals 16 residues. Trimming removed 3 bases from V and 5 bases from J; junction bases left unmatched: 8. Germline CDR1 is DFQATT and CDR2 is SNEGSKA (reference sequence). For the CDR3, the DNA is TGCAGTGCTAGGGCCGGGACTAGCGGGAGTTTGGAGACCCAGTACTTC. As protein: CSARAGTSGSLETQYF.

This clonotype was seen once. The chain combines TRBV2 with TRBJ1-2, with D uncertain. The CDR3 totals 14 residues. V was trimmed by 5 bases and J by 8 bases, leaving 18 bases between them. The V gene's germline CDR1 is SNHLY and CDR2 FYNNEI. CDR3 sequence: CASSLSRNLGGYTF. In DNA, the CDR3 is TGTGCCAGCAGTTTGTCAAGAAACCTGGGGGGCTACACCTTC.

Comment on this clonotype: Relative to the germline gene, one junction end is altered; a read error may explain this. The chain is built from TRBV7-2 and TRBJ2-5; TRBD1 aligns across 7 bases. CDR3 size: 15 residues. CDR1 and CDR2 from the germline V gene are SGHTA and FQGNSA. The CDR3 region has the DNA TGTGCTAGCAGTGCCGCCGGGACAGTAAAAGAGACCCAGTACTTC. This translates into CASSAAGTVKETQYF.

The rearrangement joins TRBV19 to TRBJ1-3, with D possibly being TRBD1 (6 bases). V lost 5 bases and J 2 bases, leaving 10 bases between the germline ends. Germline V gene data show CDR1 as LNHDA and CDR2 as SQIVND (reference sequence). The CDR3 runs to 14 residues. Here the CDR3 reads CASSAWTAGNTIYF. The DNA of the CDR3 is TGTGCCAGTAGTGCCTGGACAGCTGGAAACACCATATATTTT.

The V call is TRBV7-9, the J call TRBJ1-5; 9 bases are shared with TRBD1. This CDR3 region has 15 residues. With 5 bases clipped from V and 7 bases from J, the junction kept 9 bases outside the gene matches. The germline V gene has CDR1 SEHNR and CDR2 FQNEAQ (reference sequence). The DNA of the CDR3 is TGTGCCAGCAGCGTGTCAGGGGACAGGGCACAGCCCCAGCATTTT. Its translation is CASSVSGDRAQPQHF. The full variable domain, rest sourced from reference TRBV7-9 and TRBJ1-5, is DTGVSQNPRHKITKRGQNVTFRCDPISEHNRLYWYRQTLGQGPEFLTYFQNEAQLEKSRLLSDRFSAERPKGSFSTLEIQRTEQGDSAMYLCASSVSGDRAQPQHFGDGTRLSIL.

This clonotype was seen only once. The chain joins TRBV29-1 to TRBJ2-7; TRBD1 agrees at 9 bases. From germline, CDR1 is SQVTM and CDR2 ANQGSEA. The CDR3 is 13 amino acids. V lost 4 bases to trimming and J lost 6 bases; unmatched junction nucleotides: 7. The CDR3 sequence: CSVGGTGLGEQYF. The CDR3 coding sequence is TGCAGCGTTGGCGGGACAGGGTTAGGCGAGCAGTACTTC.

The J gene is TRBJ2-5, the V gene TRBV14; possibly TRBD2 for D (5 bases). This CDR3 contains 12 residues. CDR1 and CDR2 from the germline V gene are SGHDN and FVKESK. Trimming took 8 bases from V and 9 from J, leaving 16 bases between them. The CDR3 DNA sequence: TGTGCCAGCGGGTGGGCCCAGGAGGCCCAGTACTTC. Protein sequence: CASGWAQEAQYF. The full variable domain, rest sourced from reference TRBV14 and TRBJ2-5, is EAGVTQFPSHSVIEKGQTVTLRCDPISGHDNLYWYRRVMGKEIKFLLHFVKESKQDESGMPNNRFLAERTGGTYSTLKVQPAELEDSGVYFCASGWAQEAQYFGPGTRLLVL.

In its sample, this clonotype was seen many times. V and J are TRBV10-3 and TRBJ2-7, with 7 bases fitting TRBD1. The V gene's germline CDR1 is ENHRY and CDR2 SYGVKD. V was pared by 3 bases and J by 6 bases, with 14 bases of the junction left unmatched. This CDR3 is 16 amino acids long. The CDR3 bases are TGTGCCATCAGTGACACAGGAGCAGGGGGTTTTAGCGAGCAGTACTTC. Residues: CAISDTGAGGFSEQYF.

This clonotype came up many times. This chain links TRBV29-1 with TRBJ2-7; D is possibly TRBD2 (7 bases). This CDR3 comprises 15 residues. Germline V gene sequence: CDR1 SQVTM, CDR2 ANQGSEA. V was cut by 4 bases and J by 1 base, with 17 bases left in between. As DNA, the CDR3 is TGCAGCGTTGGTATCGGGAGCGGGACATCCTACGAGCAGTACTTC. Its protein is CSVGIGSGTSYEQYF.

The V gene is TRBV25-1, the J gene TRBJ1-1; no clear D gene. V was pared by 2 bases and J by 10 bases, with 8 bases between. This CDR3 has 11 residues. CDR1 and CDR2 (germline): MGHDK, SYGVNS. The CDR3: CASSEPFGAFF. CDR3 sequence (DNA): TGTGCCAGCAGTGAACCCTTTGGAGCTTTCTTT. Drawing the rest from reference TRBV25-1 and TRBJ1-1, the complete variable domain is EADIYQTPRYLVIGTGKKITLECSQTMGHDKMYWYQQDPGMELHLIHYSYGVNSTEKGDLSSESTVSRIRTEHFPLTLESARPSHTSQYLCASSEPFGAFFGQGTRLTVV.

The V call is TRBV20-1, the J call TRBJ2-5, with 8 bases matching TRBD1. The CDR3 is made up of 14 amino acids. The V gene end was trimmed by 3 bases and the J gene end by 5 bases; junction bases not matched to a gene: 8. Germline V lookup: CDR1 DFQATT, CDR2 SNEGSKA (reference sequence). The DNA of the CDR3 is TGCAGTGCTAGCTCAGGGGGCAGCTCGGAGACCCAGTACTTC. Translation gives CSASSGGSSETQYF.

This clonotype was recorded at least ten times. The genes are TRBV10-3 and TRBJ2-7; 11 bases fit TRBD2. V trimming: 3 bases; J trimming: 2 bases; junction bases outside the gene matches: 6. The CDR3 sequence is 16 residues long. CDR1 ENHRY and CDR2 SYGVKD come from the germline V gene. CDR3: CAISDALAGGTYEQYF. DNA for the CDR3: TGTGCCATCAGTGATGCCTTAGCGGGGGGGACCTACGAGCAGTACTTC.

J is TRBJ2-7 and V is TRBV29-1, with 12 bases lining up with TRBD1. The closer fit of TRBJ2-5 to the DNA end suggests the J call may be wrong. Germline V gene lookup returns CDR1 SQVTM and CDR2 ANQGSEA. This CDR3 region has 15 residues. The CDR3 protein is CSVEPGQGASKTQYF. CDR3 nucleotide sequence: TGCAGCGTTGAACCGGGACAGGGGGCGTCTAAGACCCAGTACTTC.

With respect to this clonotype: A single base separates this from a much larger clone, so it may be a read error. The genes are TRBV2 and TRBJ1-5; D not certain. CDR3 length: 14 amino acids. From germline, CDR1 is SNHLY and CDR2 FYNNEI. The V gene lost 1 base and the J gene lost 4 bases, with 8 bases spanning the gap. The CDR3 sequence is CASSEGPSNQPQHF. The CDR3 coding sequence is TGTGCCAGCAGTGAAGGTCCCAGTAATCAGCCCCAGCATTTT.

This clonotype occurred many times. The junction departs from the called germline gene at one end, perhaps through a read error. This rearrangement joins TRBV5-1 to TRBJ2-7, with 7 bases identical to TRBD2. Germline V gene sequence: CDR1 SGHRS, CDR2 YFSETQ. There are 13 residues in the CDR3. The CDR3 DNA is TGTGCCAGCAGCCCCGGCGGGGGTTACGAGCAGTACTTC. It is translated as CASSPGGGYEQYF.

This clonotype was recorded a few times. CDR3 bases: TGTGCCAGCAGATGGACAGGGGGCGGCGAGCAGTACTTC. Encoded protein: CASRWTGGGEQYF. The genes are TRBV12-3 or TRBV12-4 and TRBJ2-7; 11 nucleotides line up with TRBD1. Losses at the gene ends were 6 bases for V and 6 bases for J; bases not matched to a gene: 4. The CDR3 contains 13 residues.

This clonotype was recorded many times. The chain links TRBV10-1 to TRBJ2-7; D might be TRBD2 (7 bases). CDR3 length equals 15 residues. Trimming shortened V by 0 bases and J by 3 bases, and 12 bases separated the two germline ends. Germline loops: CDR1 WNHNN, CDR2 SYGVQD (reference sequence). The CDR3 region has the DNA TGCGCCAGCAGTGAGTCTCGGGGGGCAATCTACGAGCAGTACTTC. Translation gives CASSESRGAIYEQYF.